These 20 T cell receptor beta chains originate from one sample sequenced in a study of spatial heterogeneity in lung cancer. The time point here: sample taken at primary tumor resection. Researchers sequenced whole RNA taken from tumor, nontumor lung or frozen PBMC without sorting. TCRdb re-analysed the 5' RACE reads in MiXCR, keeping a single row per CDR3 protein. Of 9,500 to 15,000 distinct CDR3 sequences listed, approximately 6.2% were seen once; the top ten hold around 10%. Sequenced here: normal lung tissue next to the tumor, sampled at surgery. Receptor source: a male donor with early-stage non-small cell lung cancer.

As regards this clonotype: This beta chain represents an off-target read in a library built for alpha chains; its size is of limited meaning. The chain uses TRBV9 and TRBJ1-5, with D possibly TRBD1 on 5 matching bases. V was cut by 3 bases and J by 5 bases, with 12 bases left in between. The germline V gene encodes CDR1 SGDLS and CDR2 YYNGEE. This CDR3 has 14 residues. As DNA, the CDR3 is TGTGCCAGCAGCGCCGGAGGGGTCGATCAGCCCCAGCATTTT. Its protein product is CASSAGGVDQPQHF.

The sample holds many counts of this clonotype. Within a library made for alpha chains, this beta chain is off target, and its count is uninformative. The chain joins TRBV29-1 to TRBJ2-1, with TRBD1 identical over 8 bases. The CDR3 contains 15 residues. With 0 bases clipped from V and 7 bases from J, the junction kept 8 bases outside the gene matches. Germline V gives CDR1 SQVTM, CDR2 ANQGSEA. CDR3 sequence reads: CSVEDRQGARNEQFF. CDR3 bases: TGCAGCGTTGAAGATAGGCAGGGGGCGAGGAATGAGCAGTTCTTC.

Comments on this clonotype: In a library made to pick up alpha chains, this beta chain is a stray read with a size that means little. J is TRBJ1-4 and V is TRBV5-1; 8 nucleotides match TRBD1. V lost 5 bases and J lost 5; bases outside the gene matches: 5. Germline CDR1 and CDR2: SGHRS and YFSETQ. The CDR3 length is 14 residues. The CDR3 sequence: CASRSGTGNEKLFF. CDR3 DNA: TGCGCCAGCAGATCCGGGACAGGCAATGAAAAACTGTTTTTT.

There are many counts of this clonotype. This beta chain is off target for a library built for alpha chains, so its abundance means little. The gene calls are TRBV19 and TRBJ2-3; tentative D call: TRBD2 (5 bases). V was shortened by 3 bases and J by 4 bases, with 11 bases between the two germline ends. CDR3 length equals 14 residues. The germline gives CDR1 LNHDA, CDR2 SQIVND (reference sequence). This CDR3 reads CASSIGGAADTQYF. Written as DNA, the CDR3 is TGTGCCAGTAGTATTGGCGGAGCGGCAGATACGCAGTATTTT.

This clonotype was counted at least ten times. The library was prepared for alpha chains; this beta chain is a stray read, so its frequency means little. For the CDR3, the DNA is TGTGCCAGCACGGCCTACTCCGGTTCTGGGGCCAACGTCCTGACTTTC. It codes for CASTAYSGSGANVLTF. V usage is TRBV25-1 and J usage is TRBJ2-6; no reliable D call. The V and J ends lost 7 bases and 1 base respectively, with 14 bases between them. Germline CDR1 MGHDK, CDR2 SYGVNS. The CDR3 loop spans 16 amino acids.

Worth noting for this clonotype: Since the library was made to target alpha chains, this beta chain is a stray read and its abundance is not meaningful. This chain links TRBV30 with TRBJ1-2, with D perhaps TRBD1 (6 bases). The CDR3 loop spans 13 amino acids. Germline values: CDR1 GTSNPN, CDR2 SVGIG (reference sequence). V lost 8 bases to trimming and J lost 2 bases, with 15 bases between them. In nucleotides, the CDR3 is TGTGCCGAGGCCCTAGGGGGAAACTATGGCTACACCTTC. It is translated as CAEALGGNYGYTF.

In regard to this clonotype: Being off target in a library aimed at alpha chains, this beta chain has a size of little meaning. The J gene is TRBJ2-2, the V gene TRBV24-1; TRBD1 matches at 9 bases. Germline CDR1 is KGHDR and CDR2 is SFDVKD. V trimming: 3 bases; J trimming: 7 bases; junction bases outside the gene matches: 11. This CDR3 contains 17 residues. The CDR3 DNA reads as TGTGCCACCAGTGATCCGGGACAGGGCCCCGCGGGCGGGGAGCTGTTTTTT. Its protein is CATSDPGQGPAGGELFF.

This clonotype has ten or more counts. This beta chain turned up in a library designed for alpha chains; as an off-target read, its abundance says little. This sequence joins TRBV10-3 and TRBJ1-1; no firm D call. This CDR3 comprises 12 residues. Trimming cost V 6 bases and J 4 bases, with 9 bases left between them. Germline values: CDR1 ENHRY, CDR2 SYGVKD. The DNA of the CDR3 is TGTGCCATCAGGGGTTCAACCACTGAAGCTTTCTTT. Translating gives CAIRGSTTEAFF.

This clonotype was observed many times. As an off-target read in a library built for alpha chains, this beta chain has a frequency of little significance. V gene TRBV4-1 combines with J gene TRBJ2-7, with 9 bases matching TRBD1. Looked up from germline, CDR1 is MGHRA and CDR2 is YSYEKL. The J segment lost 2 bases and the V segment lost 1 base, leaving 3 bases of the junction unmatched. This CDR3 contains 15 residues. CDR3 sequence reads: CASSQVRQGAYEQYF. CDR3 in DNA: TGCGCCAGCAGCCAAGTAAGACAGGGGGCCTACGAGCAGTACTTC.

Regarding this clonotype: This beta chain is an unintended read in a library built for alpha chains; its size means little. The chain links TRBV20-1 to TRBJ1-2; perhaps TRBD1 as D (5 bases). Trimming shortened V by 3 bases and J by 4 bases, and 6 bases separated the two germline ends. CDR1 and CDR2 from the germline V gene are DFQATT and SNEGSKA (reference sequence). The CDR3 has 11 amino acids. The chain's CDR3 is CSASGGYGYTF. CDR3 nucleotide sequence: TGCAGTGCTAGCGGGGGCTATGGCTACACCTTC.

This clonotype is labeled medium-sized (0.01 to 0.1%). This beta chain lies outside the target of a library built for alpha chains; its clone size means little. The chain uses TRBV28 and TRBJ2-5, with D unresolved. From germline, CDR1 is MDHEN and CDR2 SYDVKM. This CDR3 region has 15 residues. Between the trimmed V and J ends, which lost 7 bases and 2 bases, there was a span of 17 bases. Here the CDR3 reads CASTLNRAHQETQYF. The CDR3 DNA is TGTGCCAGCACCTTGAACCGGGCTCATCAAGAGACCCAGTACTTC.

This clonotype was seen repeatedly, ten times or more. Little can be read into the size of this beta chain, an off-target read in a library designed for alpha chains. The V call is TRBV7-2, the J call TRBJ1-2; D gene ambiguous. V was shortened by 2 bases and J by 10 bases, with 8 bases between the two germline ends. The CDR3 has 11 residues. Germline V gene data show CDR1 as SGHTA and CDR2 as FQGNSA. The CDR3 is CASSLRFDYTF. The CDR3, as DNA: TGTGCCAGCAGCTTAAGGTTCGACTACACCTTC.

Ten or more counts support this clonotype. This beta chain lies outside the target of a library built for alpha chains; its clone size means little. DNA of the CDR3: TGTGCCAGCAGATACAGGGAAAATCAGCCCCAGCATTTT. Residues: CASRYRENQPQHF. The rearrangement joins TRBV6-1 to TRBJ1-5; weak D call: TRBD1 (6 bases). CDR1 is MNHNS and CDR2 is SASEGT in the germline V gene. V lost 6 bases and J lost 4, with 10 bases in between. CDR3 size: 13 residues.

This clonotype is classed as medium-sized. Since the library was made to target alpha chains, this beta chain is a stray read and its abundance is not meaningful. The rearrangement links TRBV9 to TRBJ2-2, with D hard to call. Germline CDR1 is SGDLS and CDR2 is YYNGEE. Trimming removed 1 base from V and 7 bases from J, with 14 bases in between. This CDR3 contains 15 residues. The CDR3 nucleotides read TGTGCCAGCAGCGTACGTGGGGATGGTGGCGGGGAGCTGTTTTTT. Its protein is CASSVRGDGGGELFF.

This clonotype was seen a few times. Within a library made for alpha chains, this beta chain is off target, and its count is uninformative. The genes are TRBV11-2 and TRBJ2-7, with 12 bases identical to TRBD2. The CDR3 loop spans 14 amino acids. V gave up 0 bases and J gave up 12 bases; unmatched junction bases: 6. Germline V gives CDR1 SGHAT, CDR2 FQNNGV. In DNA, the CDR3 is TGTGCCAGCAGCTTAGATCGACTAGCGGGAGATCTGTACTTC. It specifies CASSLDRLAGDLYF.

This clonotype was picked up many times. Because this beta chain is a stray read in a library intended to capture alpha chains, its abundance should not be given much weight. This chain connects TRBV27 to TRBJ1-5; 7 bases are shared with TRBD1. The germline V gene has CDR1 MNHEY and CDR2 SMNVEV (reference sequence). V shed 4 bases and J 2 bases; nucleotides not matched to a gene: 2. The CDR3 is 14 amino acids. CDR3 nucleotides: TGTGCCAGCAGTTATGGGACAGGCAATCAGCCCCAGCATTTT. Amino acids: CASSYGTGNQPQHF.

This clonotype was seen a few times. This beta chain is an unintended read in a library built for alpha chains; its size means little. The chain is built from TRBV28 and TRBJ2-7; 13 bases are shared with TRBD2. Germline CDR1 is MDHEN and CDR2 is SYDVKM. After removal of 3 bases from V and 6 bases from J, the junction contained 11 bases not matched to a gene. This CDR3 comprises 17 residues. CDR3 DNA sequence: TGTGCCAGCAGTTTTCCCCTTCCACTAGCGGGAGGGGGCGAGCAGTACTTC. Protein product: CASSFPLPLAGGGEQYF. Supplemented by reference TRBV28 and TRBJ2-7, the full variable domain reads DVKVTQSSRYLVKRTGEKVFLECVQDMDHENMFWYRQDPGLGLRLIYFSYDVKMKEKGDIPEGYSVSREKKERFSLILESASTNQTSMYLCASSFPLPLAGGGEQYFGPGTRLTVT.

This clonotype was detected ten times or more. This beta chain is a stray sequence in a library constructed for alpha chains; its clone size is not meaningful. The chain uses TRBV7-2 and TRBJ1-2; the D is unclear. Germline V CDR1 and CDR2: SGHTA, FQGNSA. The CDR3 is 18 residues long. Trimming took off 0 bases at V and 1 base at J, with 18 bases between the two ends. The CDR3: CASSLAPRGLVFNYGYTF. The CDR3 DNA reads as TGTGCCAGCAGCTTAGCACCGCGAGGGCTGGTCTTTAACTATGGCTACACCTTC.

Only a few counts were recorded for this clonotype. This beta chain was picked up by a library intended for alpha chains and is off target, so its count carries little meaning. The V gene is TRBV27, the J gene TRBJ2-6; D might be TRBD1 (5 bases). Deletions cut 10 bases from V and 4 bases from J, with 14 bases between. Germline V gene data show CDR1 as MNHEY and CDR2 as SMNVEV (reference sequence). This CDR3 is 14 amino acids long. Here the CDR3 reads CATGQGIGANVLTF. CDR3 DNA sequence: TGTGCCACCGGGCAGGGAATAGGGGCCAACGTCCTGACTTTC.

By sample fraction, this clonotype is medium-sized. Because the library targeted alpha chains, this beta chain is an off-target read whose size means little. This chain's CDR3 is CASSSTARDLLSLLGNYGYTF. CDR3 nucleotide sequence: TGTGCCAGCAGTTCTACCGCCCGGGACCTCCTTTCGCTCTTAGGAAACTATGGCTACACCTTC. The chain combines TRBV27 with TRBJ1-2; tentative D call: TRBD1 (5 bases). The V gene's germline CDR1 is MNHEY and CDR2 SMNVEV (reference sequence). The V gene lost 4 bases and the J gene lost 2 bases, with 32 bases spanning the gap. CDR3 length equals 21 residues.